These T cell receptor beta chains were read from a single sample in a study of cytomegalovirus exposure and HLA in healthy donors. Using immunoSEQ multiplex PCR, the repertoire was profiled, and TCRdb retains in-frame clones only, with some absent. The data hold 150,000 to 200,000 clones, with more than 75% observed a single time. The sequenced sample consisted of PBMCs. All receptors derive from a woman aged 18 to 35 in good health and CMV-seronegative. CDR3s include the opening cysteine and the closing phenylalanine or tryptophan. Each record gives: clone size, D gene, J gene, V gene, CDR3 DNA, CDR3 protein. A D gene is named only where the DNA matches it firmly. Rows may omit the clone size; those that give it use once, few, many or a size class.

NA	TRBD1	TRBJ2-7	TRBV12-5	TGTGCTAGTGGTTTGTCAAAACTAACGGGACAGGGAGGCGAGCAGTACTTC	CASGLSKLTGQGGEQYF
NA	TRBD2	TRBJ2-5	TRBV5-1	TGCGCCAGCAGCTTGGGTCCAGCGGGGAATCAAGAGACCCAGTACTTC	CASSLGPAGNQETQYF
NA	TRBD1	TRBJ2-1	TRBV13	TGTGCCAGCAGCTTGGTGACAGGGGAGAACAATGAGCAGTTCTTC	CASSLVTGENNEQFF
once	NA	TRBJ1-2	TRBV9	TGTGCCAGCAGCGTAGAGGAGTATGGCTACACCTTC	CASSVEEYGYTF
NA	TRBD1	TRBJ1-4	TRBV5-1	TGCGCCAGCAGCCACAGGGGCACAACTAATGAAAAACTGTTTTTT	CASSHRGTTNEKLFF
NA	NA	TRBJ1-2	TRBV10-3	TGTGCCATCAGTGAGTCGACAGCTAACTATGGCTACACCTTC	CAISESTANYGYTF
NA	TRBD1	TRBJ2-1	TRBV5-5	TGTGCCAGCAGCTTGGAGGCAGGGGGCTACAATGAGCAGTTCTTC	CASSLEAGGYNEQFF
NA	NA	TRBJ2-6	TRBV27	TGTGCCAGCAGTTCCATCTCTGGGGCCAACGTCCTGACTTTC	CASSSISGANVLTF
few	NA	TRBJ1-4	TRBV20-1	TGCAGTGCTTATTATGTAGAAAAACTGTTTTTT	CSAYYVEKLFF
NA	TRBD2	TRBJ2-3	TRBV27	TGTGCCAGCATGCGGGAGAGGGGTACAGATACGCAGTATTTT	CASMRERGTDTQYF
NA	NA	TRBJ1-1	TRBV7-8	TGTGCCAGCACCCCCCGGGTCACAGCGGTTGAAGCTTTCTTT	CASTPRVTAVEAFF
NA	TRBD1	TRBJ1-4	TRBV27	TGTGCCAGCAGCTCGACAGGGACCTATGAAAAACTGTTTTTT	CASSSTGTYEKLFF
NA	TRBD1	TRBJ1-5	TRBV28	TGTGCCAGCAGAGGACAGGGGATGAGCAATCAGCCCCAGCATTTT	CASRGQGMSNQPQHF
NA	NA	TRBJ1-1	TRBV12-5	TGTGCTAGTGGTCCAGCGGAGACAGAAGCTTTCTTT	CASGPAETEAFF
NA	TRBD1	TRBJ1-1	TRBV10-1	TGCGCCAGCAGTGTGGACAGGGGAAAGCACACTGAAGCTTTCTTT	CASSVDRGKHTEAFF
few	NA	TRBJ2-1	TRBV29-1	TGCAGCGTTGAGATCGACTCCGGCGATGAGCAGTTCTTC	CSVEIDSGDEQFF
NA	TRBD1	TRBJ1-1	TRBV19	TGTGCCAGTACCCAGGGACAGGGGAACACTGAAGCTTTCTTT	CASTQGQGNTEAFF
NA	NA	TRBJ2-3	TRBV5-1	TGCGCCAGCAGTCTTACAGGGTATGGGGCAGATACGCAGTATTTT	CASSLTGYGADTQYF